This TCR beta chain originates from a study of blood T cell repertoires in COVID-19. Study summary: Collection of acute and convalescent COVID-19 samples took place in the United States, Italy and Spain. From T cells, B-cell-depleted T cells, or PBMCs came the material, which was cDNA or gDNA.

Original analysis: Estimation of nucleated cell counts was performed using reference gene primer amplification. Libraries were prepared by immunoSEQ multiplex PCR; TCRdb keeps only in-frame clonotypes and omits some of them. The V and J calls and clone size are taken from that table; D and trimming were inferred from the DNA. The table has approximately 140,000 clones, 85% seen once. The V gene lost 0 bases and the J gene lost 6 bases, with 17 bases spanning the gap. In germline, CDR1 is MNHEY, CDR2 SVGAGI. The CDR3 runs to 16 residues. The V call is TRBV6-5, the J call TRBJ1-2; D ambiguous. This TCR was sampled from a woman aged 40 to 50 with active or convalescent COVID-19. Material for sequencing was peripheral blood. CDR3 DNA: TGTGCCAGCAGTTACTCGGCGGCTCAGAATCTCGATGGCTACACCTTC. Its protein product is CASSYSAAQNLDGYTF.